These T cell receptor beta chains were read from a single sample in a study of shared clonotypes between healthy human individuals. This table comes from immunoSEQ multiplex PCR, and its TCRdb copy is limited to in-frame clones, with some not included. The sample carries a few million clones, more than 90% recorded once. Sequencing used naive CD4+ T cells sorted from blood. The receptors originated from a man aged 18-30 years in good health. Both conserved end residues are part of each CDR3. The D gene is left open where the match is weak. Rows may omit the clone size; those that give it use once, few, many or a size class.

clone size,J gene,D gene,V gene,CDR3 protein,CDR3 DNA
NA,TRBJ2-7,TRBD2,TRBV11-2,CASSLVRGGYYEQYF,TGTGCCAGCAGCTTAGTCCGGGGAGGGTACTACGAGCAGTACTTC
many,TRBJ2-5,NA,TRBV18,CASSPQETQYF,TGTGCCAGCTCACCCCAAGAGACCCAGTACTTC
NA,TRBJ2-3,NA,TRBV2,CASRRGATDTQYF,TGTGCCAGCAGACGGGGGGCCACAGATACGCAGTATTTT
NA,TRBJ2-1,TRBD2,TRBV4-3,CASSQDPGLPNEQFF,TGCGCCAGCAGCCAAGATCCGGGACTACCCAATGAGCAGTTCTTC
once,TRBJ2-7,NA,TRBV5-1,CASSFSGGPNEQYF,TGCGCCAGCAGCTTTTCTGGGGGGCCGAACGAGCAGTACTTC
NA,TRBJ2-7,NA,TRBV7-3,CASSRALGGEQYF,TGTGCCAGCAGTAGGGCCCTGGGAGGCGAGCAGTACTTC
NA,TRBJ2-1,TRBD1,TRBV5-1,CASNPDRGHGEQFF,TGCGCCAGCAACCCGGACAGGGGGCATGGTGAGCAGTTCTTC
NA,TRBJ2-1,NA,TRBV12-2,CASRLVRSDSSYNEQFF,TGTGCAAGTCGCTTAGTGCGAAGCGATAGCTCCTACAATGAGCAGTTCTTC
NA,TRBJ2-2,NA,TRBV5-1,CASSLPDNTGELFF,TGCGCCAGCAGCTTGCCGGACAACACCGGGGAGCTGTTTTTT
once,TRBJ2-3,NA,TRBV21-1,CASSRQGDTDTQYF,TGTGCCAGCAGCAGACAGGGGGACACAGATACGCAGTATTTT
NA,TRBJ2-7,TRBD2,TRBV6-1,CASSEAPSGAPYEQYF,TGTGCCAGCAGTGAAGCCCCTAGCGGGGCCCCGTACGAGCAGTACTTC
NA,TRBJ1-1,NA,TRBV6-5,CASSLTGANTEAFF,TGTGCCAGCAGTTTGACCGGGGCGAACACTGAAGCTTTCTTT
NA,TRBJ2-1,NA,TRBV5-5,CASSYERTVYNEQFF,TGTGCCAGCAGCTACGAACGGACAGTCTACAATGAGCAGTTCTTC
NA,TRBJ2-3,TRBD2,TRBV6-6,CASRIYSGRRGDTQYF,TGTGCCAGCAGAATATATAGCGGGAGGAGGGGAGATACGCAGTATTTT
NA,TRBJ2-7,NA,TRBV10-2,CASTQGREQYF,TGCGCCAGCACACAAGGCCGGGAGCAGTACTTC
NA,TRBJ1-5,NA,TRBV10-3,CAISESTEANQPQHF,TGTGCCATCAGTGAGTCGACAGAGGCCAATCAGCCCCAGCATTTT